The sequence of this T cell receptor beta chain was determined in a study of cytomegalovirus exposure and HLA in healthy donors. Trimming at V came to 4 bases and at J to 6 bases, leaving 11 bases not matched to a gene. Germline V gives CDR1 SGHAT, CDR2 FQNNGV. This CDR3 is built from 15 residues. Method: immunoSEQ multiplex PCR; TCRdb's copy keeps in-frame clones and lacks some. The sample carries some 310,000 clones, roughly 86% recorded once. This receptor was obtained from a man younger than 45 in good health and CMV-seronegative. The chain has TRBV11-2 and TRBJ2-7, with 8 bases aligning to TRBD1. The material sequenced was PBMCs. The CDR3: CASSSNRGVDVEQYF. The DNA for the CDR3 is TGTGCCAGCAGCTCCAACAGGGGGGTAGACGTCGAGCAGTACTTC.